This T cell receptor (beta chain) stems from a study of chemoradiotherapy in HPV16-positive cancers. Whole-study context: A couple of HPV16-positive patients' cells yielded candidate HPV-specific clones and common motifs. Study-level findings and limits: Candidate HPV-specific clones and E7-related TCR motifs grew in tumor during treatment.

As regards this clone: Its antigen is undetermined.

The repertoire was sequenced with immunoSEQ multiplex PCR; TCRdb's copy has only in-frame clones and lacks some. The data hold some 4,200 clones, with approximately 80% observed a single time. There are 15 residues in the CDR3. V gave up 1 base and J gave up 4 bases, with 13 bases separating them. Germline V gene sequence: CDR1 ENHRY, CDR2 SYGVKD. The V call is TRBV10-3, the J call TRBJ1-1; no reliable D call. This clonotype was sampled from a human donor with HPV-associated anogenital cancer. The source material was tumor tissue, sampled from a patient who underwent chemoradiotherapy. CDR3 sequence (DNA): TGTGCCATCAGTGAGTACGAGGGAGTGGTCACTGAAGCTTTCTTT. It yields the protein CAISEYEGVVTEAFF.